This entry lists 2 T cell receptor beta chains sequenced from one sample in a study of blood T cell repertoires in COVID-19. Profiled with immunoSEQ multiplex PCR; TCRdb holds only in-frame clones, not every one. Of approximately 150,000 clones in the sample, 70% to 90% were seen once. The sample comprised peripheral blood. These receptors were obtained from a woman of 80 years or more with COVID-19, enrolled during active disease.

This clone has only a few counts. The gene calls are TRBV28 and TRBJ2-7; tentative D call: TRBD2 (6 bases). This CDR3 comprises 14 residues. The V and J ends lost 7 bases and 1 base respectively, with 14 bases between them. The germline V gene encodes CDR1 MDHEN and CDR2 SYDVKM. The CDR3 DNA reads TGTGCCAGCACCCGAGGAGGGTCTTCCTACGAGCAGTACTTC. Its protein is CASTRGGSSYEQYF.

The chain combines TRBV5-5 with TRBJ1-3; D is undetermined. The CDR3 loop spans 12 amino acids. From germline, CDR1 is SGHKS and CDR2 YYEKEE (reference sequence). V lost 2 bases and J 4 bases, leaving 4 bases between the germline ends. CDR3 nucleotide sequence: TGTGCCAGCAGCTTCGGGGGAAACACCATATATTTT. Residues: CASSFGGNTIYF.